These T cell receptor beta chains were read from a single sample in a study of cytomegalovirus exposure and HLA in healthy donors. Data came from immunoSEQ multiplex PCR; TCRdb stores just in-frame clones and leaves some out. The sample lists roughly 100,000 clones; approximately 80% were seen once. The sequenced sample consisted of PBMCs. The receptors stem from a woman aged 40 to 49 in good health and CMV-seronegative. Both conserved end residues are part of each CDR3. Fields, in order: V gene, J gene, clone size, D gene, CDR3 DNA, CDR3 protein. The D gene is left open where the match is weak. The listing skips clone size in some rows; elsewhere it reads once, few, many or a size class.

v_gene: TRBV7-2
j_gene: TRBJ1-5
abundance: NA
d_gene: NA
CDR3nt: TGTGCCAGCAGCCCAAGAACAATACGGGATAGCAATCAGCCCCAGCATTTT
CDR3aa: CASSPRTIRDSNQPQHF

v_gene: TRBV5-1
j_gene: TRBJ2-3
abundance: NA
d_gene: NA
CDR3nt: TGCGCCAGCAGCTTACCCCAAGCAGGTACGCAGTATTTT
CDR3aa: CASSLPQAGTQYF

v_gene: TRBV6-5
j_gene: TRBJ1-5
abundance: NA
d_gene: NA
CDR3nt: TGTGCCAGCCGGGCCGGACGGGGGAATCAGCCCCAGCATTTT
CDR3aa: CASRAGRGNQPQHF

v_gene: TRBV19
j_gene: TRBJ2-1
abundance: NA
d_gene: TRBD2
CDR3nt: TGTGCCAGCCAAGCAGCGGGGACTGGGTACAATGAGCAGTTCTTC
CDR3aa: CASQAAGTGYNEQFF

v_gene: TRBV12-2
j_gene: TRBJ2-1
abundance: NA
d_gene: NA
CDR3nt: TGTGCAAAACCAGGGCATACGCCAGGCACACGAAAGCTTATGAGGTCATATCCAAATGAGCAGTTCTTC
CDR3aa: CAKPGHTPGTRKLMRSYPNEQFF

v_gene: TRBV5-1
j_gene: TRBJ2-5
abundance: once
d_gene: NA
CDR3nt: TGCGCCAGCCGGCAAGCGACAGCTGGGACCCAGTACTTC
CDR3aa: CASRQATAGTQYF

v_gene: TRBV6-5
j_gene: TRBJ1-2
abundance: NA
d_gene: TRBD1
CDR3nt: TGTGCCAGCAGACGACAGGGGTCTAACTATGGCTACACCTTC
CDR3aa: CASRRQGSNYGYTF

v_gene: TRBV6-6
j_gene: TRBJ2-7
abundance: NA
d_gene: TRBD2
CDR3nt: TGTGCCAGCAGTAGGACTAGCGGGGTCTACGAGCAGTACTTC
CDR3aa: CASSRTSGVYEQYF

v_gene: TRBV16
j_gene: TRBJ2-5
abundance: NA
d_gene: NA
CDR3nt: TGTGCCAGCAGCCAATCGGGGCGAGGTGGGTCAGAGACCCAGTACTTC
CDR3aa: CASSQSGRGGSETQYF

v_gene: TRBV28
j_gene: TRBJ2-3
abundance: once
d_gene: NA
CDR3nt: TGTGCCAGCAGAACATCCCCGGATACGCAGTATTTT
CDR3aa: CASRTSPDTQYF

v_gene: TRBV6-1
j_gene: TRBJ1-2
abundance: NA
d_gene: TRBD1
CDR3nt: TGTGCCAGCAGTGGGACAGGGACCCTCTATGGCTACACCTTC
CDR3aa: CASSGTGTLYGYTF

v_gene: TRBV4-1
j_gene: TRBJ1-6
abundance: few
d_gene: NA
CDR3nt: TGCGCCAGCAGCCAAGAGCGTACGGGGGTAGGTTCACCCCTCCACTTT
CDR3aa: CASSQERTGVGSPLHF

v_gene: TRBV9
j_gene: TRBJ2-1
abundance: NA
d_gene: TRBD1
CDR3nt: TGTGCCAGCAGCGTAGACGGCTCCGGGACAGGGGGTGACAATGAGCAGTTCTTC
CDR3aa: CASSVDGSGTGGDNEQFF

v_gene: TRBV5-6
j_gene: TRBJ2-1
abundance: NA
d_gene: TRBD2
CDR3nt: TGTGCCAGCAGCTTGATCCAGCGGGGGGCGGACAATGAGCAGTTCTTC
CDR3aa: CASSLIQRGADNEQFF

v_gene: TRBV2
j_gene: TRBJ2-7
abundance: NA
d_gene: NA
CDR3nt: TGTGCCAGCAGGGTACAGGGTACGTCCTACGAGCAGTACTTC
CDR3aa: CASRVQGTSYEQYF

v_gene: TRBV20-1
j_gene: TRBJ2-7
abundance: once
d_gene: NA
CDR3nt: TGCAGTGCTACGACTCATTACGAGCAGTACTTC
CDR3aa: CSATTHYEQYF